The 23 T cell receptor beta chains below all came from one sample that was sequenced in a study of long-term antiretroviral therapy in people with HIV. Survey level was the resolution at which the v3.0 immunoSEQ assay ran. TCRdb's table, derived via immunoSEQ multiplex PCR, lists solely in-frame clones and lacks some. The table includes 20,000 to 25,000 clones, approximately 80% detected once. This specimen was unsorted PBMCs, taken 0.2 years after starting antiretroviral therapy. Receptor source: a woman aged 25 to 39 with HIV.

This rearrangement joins TRBV21-1 to TRBJ2-7; the DNA was not compared with TRBD1, the D call given in the table. TRBV21-1 is a recognized pseudogene. The CDR3 consists of 14 residues. The CDR3 loop is CASSIGTGGSEQYV. CDR3 bases: TGTGCCAGCAGCATAGGGACAGGGGGTAGCGAGCAGTACGTC.

The chain employs TRBV27 and TRBJ1-5, with D unclear. The ends were cut back, 5 bases at V and 5 bases at J, with 16 bases in the middle. Germline CDR1 MNHEY, CDR2 SMNVEV (reference sequence). The CDR3 has 15 residues. The CDR3 coding sequence is TGTGCCAGCAGTCCCTCGGGGAGGGCGTATCAGCCCCAGCATTTT. This sequence encodes CASSPSGRAYQPQHF.

The chain uses TRBV9 and TRBJ2-4; 8 bases are a match to TRBD1. This CDR3 region has 17 residues. The germline CDR1 and CDR2 sequences are SGDLS and YYNGEE. After removal of 4 bases from V and 1 base from J, the junction contained 10 bases not matched to a gene. Here the CDR3 reads CASSPGQALLAKNIQYF. CDR3 DNA: TGTGCCAGCAGCCCGGGACAGGCCTTGCTCGCCAAAAACATTCAGTACTTC. Full variable domain (remainder filled in from reference TRBV9 and TRBJ2-4): DSGVTQTPKHLITATGQRVTLRCSPRSGDLSVYWYQQSLDQGLQFLIQYYNGEERAKGNILERFSAQQFPDLHSELNLSSLELGDSALYFCASSPGQALLAKNIQYFGAGTRLSVL.

The gene calls are TRBV5-8 and TRBJ1-1; D call uncertain. This CDR3 is 13 amino acids long. The V end was cut by 0 bases, the J end by 5 bases, with 8 bases between. Germline lookup yields CDR1 SGHTS and CDR2 YDEGEE. CDR3 sequence reads: CASSLVPGTEAFF. The CDR3 nucleotides read TGTGCCAGCAGCTTGGTCCCGGGAACTGAAGCTTTCTTT. Variable domain in full (rest from reference TRBV5-8 and TRBJ1-1): EAGVTQSPTHLIKTRGQQATLRCSPISGHTSVYWYQQALGLGLQFLLWYDEGEERNRGNFPPRFSGRQFPNYSSELNVNALELEDSALYLCASSLVPGTEAFFGQGTRLTVV.

This sequence joins TRBV5-8 and TRBJ2-7; 9 bases map to TRBD1. Germline V CDR1 and CDR2: SGHTS, YDEGEE. Trimming at V came to 3 bases and at J to 5 bases, leaving 12 bases not matched to a gene. The CDR3 extends over 16 amino acids. CDR3 in DNA: TGTGCCAGCAGCTGGGGACAGGGACGTTTTCTCCACGAGCAGTACGTC. Translation: CASSWGQGRFLHEQYV.

In its sample, this clone was seen once. V gene TRBV29-1 combines with J gene TRBJ2-1, with 7 bases matching TRBD1. The junction had 3 bases not matched to a gene; V was cut back by 4 bases and J by 9 bases. In germline, CDR1 is SQVTM, CDR2 ANQGSEA. CDR3 length equals 11 residues. The CDR3 sequence is CSVGQGPEQFF. CDR3 nucleotide sequence: TGCAGCGTTGGACAGGGCCCTGAGCAGTTCTTC.

This clone has only a few counts. This sequence joins TRBV6-5 and TRBJ1-5, with unresolved D. V dropped 9 bases and J dropped 2 bases, with 17 bases sitting between them. The germline CDR1 and CDR2 sequences are MNHEY and SVGAGI. This CDR3 contains 15 residues. The DNA for the CDR3 is TGTGCCAGTAAAAGGACCTTCGAGGGCAATCAGCCCCAGCATTTT. This gives the protein CASKRTFEGNQPQHF.

The J gene is TRBJ2-3, the V gene TRBV29-1; D is possibly TRBD1 (6 bases). Germline V gives CDR1 SQVTM, CDR2 ANQGSEA. V lost 7 bases and J 5 bases, leaving 16 bases between the germline ends. The CDR3 contains 13 residues. Written as DNA, the CDR3 is TGCAGCGGTATGACAGGCGGTAAAGATACGCAGTATTTT. Protein: CSGMTGGKDTQYF.

CDR3 coding DNA: TGCAGCGTTGAGGGGCAGGGTGGCGGCTACACCTTC. Amino acid sequence: CSVEGQGGGYTF. The chain employs TRBV29-1 and TRBJ1-2; possible D gene TRBD1, 5 bases. Trimming stripped 3 bases from V and 8 bases from J, with 13 bases between. The CDR3 is made up of 12 amino acids. CDR1 is SQVTM, CDR2 ANQGSEA, per germline.

This chain uses TRBV6-5 with TRBJ1-5; D is unresolved. Germline CDR1 is MNHEY and CDR2 is SVGAGI. The CDR3 is 15 amino acids. Trimming shortened V by 6 bases and J by 3 bases, and 15 bases separated the two germline ends. This chain's CDR3 is CASSTLRAPNQPQHF. The DNA of the CDR3 is TGTGCCAGCAGCACCCTAAGAGCTCCCAATCAGCCCCAGCATTTT.

The chain uses TRBV5-1 and TRBJ2-1; D uncertain. This CDR3 region has 15 residues. V was trimmed by 7 bases and J by 0 bases, leaving 14 bases between them. Per the germline V gene, CDR1 is SGHRS and CDR2 is YFSETQ. Here the CDR3 DNA reads TGCGCCAGCTTTAAACAGTTGAACTCCTACAATGAGCAGTTCTTC. The encoded protein is CASFKQLNSYNEQFF. Supplemented by reference TRBV5-1 and TRBJ2-1, the full variable domain reads KAGVTQTPRYLIKTRGQQVTLSCSPISGHRSVSWYQQTPGQGLQFLFEYFSETQRNKGNFPGRFSGRQFSNSRSEMNVSTLELGDSALYLCASFKQLNSYNEQFFGPGTRLTVL.

This sequence joins TRBV4-1 and TRBJ2-3, with 9 bases identical to TRBD2. Trimming at V came to 5 bases and at J to 3 bases, leaving 9 bases not matched to a gene. This CDR3 region has 16 residues. From germline, CDR1 is MGHRA and CDR2 YSYEKL. In DNA, the CDR3 is TGCGCCAGCAGCACTCAAGCGGGGGGCAGGACAGATACGCAGTATTTT. This encodes CASSTQAGGRTDTQYF.

V usage is TRBV5-1 and J usage is TRBJ1-5; 8 bases line up with TRBD1. Germline V CDR1 and CDR2: SGHRS, YFSETQ. The CDR3 runs to 14 residues. V shed 1 base and J 4 bases; nucleotides not matched to a gene: 1. This CDR3 reads CASSLTGGNQPQHF. DNA of the CDR3: TGCGCCAGCAGCTTGACAGGGGGAAATCAGCCCCAGCATTTT.

V gene TRBV7-3 combines with J gene TRBJ2-3; TRBD2 matches at 8 bases. The CDR3 loop spans 16 amino acids. V was pared by 5 bases and J by 0 bases, with 7 bases of the junction left unmatched. CDR1 and CDR2 (germline): SGHTA, FQGTGA. The CDR3 loop is CASSPGAGGSTDTQYF. The CDR3 nucleotides read TGTGCCAGCAGCCCAGGGGCGGGGGGTAGCACAGATACGCAGTATTTT.

The chain links TRBV6-5 to TRBJ2-1, with 9 bases matching TRBD1. The CDR3 is made up of 16 amino acids. Losses at the gene ends were 0 bases for V and 6 bases for J; bases not matched to a gene: 6. Germline loops: CDR1 MNHEY, CDR2 SVGAGI. CDR3 protein: CASSYSTVTGGNEQFF. CDR3 DNA sequence: TGTGCCAGCAGTTACTCGACCGTGACAGGGGGCAATGAGCAGTTCTTC.

The chain links TRBV9 to TRBJ1-1; maybe TRBD1 (5 bases). V was trimmed by 0 bases and J by 0 bases, leaving 9 bases between them. Germline CDR1 SGDLS, CDR2 YYNGEE. The CDR3 is 15 residues long. CDR3 loop: CASSVDGTVNTEAFF. The CDR3 DNA follows: TGTGCCAGCAGCGTAGATGGGACTGTGAACACTGAAGCTTTCTTT.

The chain has TRBV5-1 and TRBJ1-5; D gene uncertain. V shed 1 base and J shed 3 bases, with 8 bases lying between them. This CDR3 spans 14 amino acids. Per the germline V gene, CDR1 is SGHRS and CDR2 is YFSETQ. CDR3 amino acids: CASSLSPDNQPQHF. CDR3 sequence (DNA): TGCGCCAGCAGCTTGTCTCCCGACAATCAGCCCCAGCATTTT.

The V and J genes are TRBV7-3 and TRBJ1-3; D is unresolved. The CDR3 is made up of 16 amino acids. Germline V gene data show CDR1 as SGHTA and CDR2 as FQGTGA. Trimming left V 6 bases short and J 1 base short, with 16 bases between. CDR3 amino acids: CASSVLPAGSGNTIYF. In nucleotides, the CDR3 is TGTGCCAGCAGTGTGCTACCCGCGGGGTCTGGAAACACCATATATTTT.

The V call is TRBV5-4, the J call TRBJ2-5; D may be TRBD1 (5 bases). Trimming shortened V by 0 bases and J by 3 bases, and 9 bases separated the two germline ends. CDR1 and CDR2 from the germline V gene are SGHNT and YYREEE (reference sequence). This CDR3 is 14 amino acids long. The chain's CDR3 is CASSLDRSKETQYF. The CDR3 DNA sequence: TGTGCCAGCAGCTTGGACAGGTCAAAAGAGACCCAGTACTTC.

The J gene is TRBJ1-5, the V gene TRBV6-1; D is ambiguous. The CDR3 has 15 amino acids. CDR1 and CDR2 from the germline V gene are MNHNS and SASEGT. Trimming left V 3 bases short and J 2 bases short, with 11 bases between. The CDR3 reads CASSEGPRGNQPQHF. CDR3 coding DNA: TGTGCCAGCAGTGAGGGTCCCCGGGGCAATCAGCCCCAGCATTTT.

The V call is TRBV5-1, the J call TRBJ2-5; the match to TRBD2 covers 11 bases. Per germline, CDR1 SGHRS and CDR2 YFSETQ. The CDR3 is 15 amino acids. With V trimmed by 2 bases and J by 2 bases, 2 bases remained unmatched. Here the CDR3 reads CASSFPSGGQETQYF. The CDR3 region has the DNA TGCGCCAGCAGCTTCCCTAGCGGGGGGCAAGAGACCCAGTACTTC.

The chain has TRBV11-2 and TRBJ2-1; a possible D gene is TRBD1 (6 bases). Germline CDR1 and CDR2: SGHAT and FQNNGV. CDR3 length: 14 residues. Trimming removed 3 bases at V and 8 bases at J, with 14 bases between. The CDR3 protein is CASSFGRGRYEQFF. The CDR3 DNA reads as TGTGCCAGCAGCTTCGGCAGGGGAAGGTATGAGCAGTTCTTC.

The chain has TRBV18 and TRBJ1-4; 9 bases are a match to TRBD1. Germline V lookup: CDR1 KGHSH, CDR2 LQKENI. J lost 6 bases, V lost 3 bases, and 5 bases had no gene match. CDR3 length: 15 amino acids. The CDR3 protein is CASSPRQGEYEKLFF. The DNA for the CDR3 is TGTGCCAGCTCACCCCGACAGGGGGAATATGAAAAACTGTTTTTT.